The 17 T cell receptor beta chains presented below share a single source sample, sequenced in a study of blood T cell repertoires in COVID-19. Data came from immunoSEQ multiplex PCR; TCRdb stores just in-frame clones and leaves some out. The repertoire has a few hundred thousand clones, 70% to 90% of them found once; the top ten carry roughly 4%. Sequenced sample: PBMCs or T cells enriched from blood (not recorded which). The receptors derive from a woman aged 25 to 39 who had recovered from COVID-19.

V usage is TRBV11-2 and J usage is TRBJ1-6; D remains unclear. Per the germline V gene, CDR1 is SGHAT and CDR2 is FQNNGV. V lost 2 bases and J 7 bases, leaving 12 bases between the germline ends. The CDR3 has 15 amino acids. CDR3 in DNA: TGTGCCAGCAGCTTATCCACAGAGCCCAATTCACCCCTCCACTTT. Protein sequence: CASSLSTEPNSPLHF.

V is TRBV9 and J is TRBJ2-1; the match to TRBD2 covers 9 bases. Germline lookup yields CDR1 SGDLS and CDR2 YYNGEE. Trimming at V came to 0 bases and at J to 7 bases, leaving 5 bases not matched to a gene. The CDR3 sequence is 15 residues long. CDR3 loop: CASSVEGTSRNEQFF. CDR3 bases: TGTGCCAGCAGCGTAGAGGGGACTAGCAGGAATGAGCAGTTCTTC. Supplemented by reference TRBV9 and TRBJ2-1, the full variable domain reads DSGVTQTPKHLITATGQRVTLRCSPRSGDLSVYWYQQSLDQGLQFLIQYYNGEERAKGNILERFSAQQFPDLHSELNLSSLELGDSALYFCASSVEGTSRNEQFFGPGTRLTVL.

This rearrangement joins TRBV7-6 to TRBJ2-1; maybe TRBD2 (6 bases). This CDR3 spans 17 amino acids. Germline values: CDR1 SGHVS, CDR2 FNYEAQ. V was trimmed by 6 bases and J by 0 bases, leaving 18 bases between them. CDR3: CASSRSGPGSSYNEQFF. The CDR3, as DNA: TGTGCCAGCAGTCGTAGCGGCCCAGGGAGCTCCTACAATGAGCAGTTCTTC.

V and J are TRBV18 and TRBJ1-1; 8 bases are a match to TRBD1. V dropped 5 bases and J dropped 6; count of bases not matched to a gene: 14. This CDR3 has 16 amino acids. Germline V gene data show CDR1 as KGHSH and CDR2 as LQKENI. CDR3 nucleotide sequence: TGTGCCAGCTCATATCGCGCGGGACAGGTAGTCCCTGAAGCTTTCTTT. The encoded protein is CASSYRAGQVVPEAFF.

This clone was picked up a small number of times. This chain joins TRBV6-5 and TRBJ1-2, with a tentative D call TRBD1 (6 bases). The germline CDR1 and CDR2 sequences are MNHEY and SVGAGI. The CDR3 length is 14 residues. Trimming stripped 5 bases from V and 0 bases from J, with 10 bases between. The CDR3 loop reads CASSRTAANYGYTF. The CDR3 nucleotides are TGTGCCAGCAGTAGGACAGCTGCTAACTATGGCTACACCTTC.

The chain is built from TRBV18 and TRBJ2-7, with D possibly being TRBD2 (5 bases). The germline gives CDR1 KGHSH, CDR2 LQKENI. The CDR3 length is 14 residues. V gave up 6 bases and J gave up 2 bases, with 14 bases separating them. CDR3 in amino acids: CASSPEGWAYEQYF. The CDR3 bases are TGTGCCAGCTCCCCAGAGGGCTGGGCCTACGAGCAGTACTTC.

The V and J genes are TRBV5-1 and TRBJ2-2; TRBD1 is a possible D gene (5 bases). Per germline, CDR1 SGHRS and CDR2 YFSETQ. The CDR3 loop spans 15 amino acids. With 4 bases removed from V and 1 base from J, the gap between germline ends came to 11 bases. The CDR3 reads CASSDGQGNTGELFF. The CDR3 bases are TGCGCCAGCAGCGATGGTCAGGGGAACACCGGGGAGCTGTTTTTT.

V usage is TRBV9 and J usage is TRBJ2-7; D perhaps matches TRBD2 (6 bases). Germline assignment: CDR1 SGDLS and CDR2 YYNGEE. The CDR3 has 19 amino acids. The V end lost 1 base, the J end lost 2 bases, and 25 bases lay between the germline ends. This chain's CDR3 is CASSVRSGMGRGGTYEQYF. CDR3 in DNA: TGTGCCAGCAGCGTAAGGTCAGGGATGGGGCGGGGCGGTACCTACGAGCAGTACTTC.

This chain joins TRBV28 and TRBJ2-7; D remains ambiguous. V gave up 3 bases and J gave up 6 bases, with 9 bases separating them. CDR1 and CDR2 (germline): MDHEN, SYDVKM. The CDR3 consists of 12 residues. The chain's CDR3 is CASSFLYFEQYF. CDR3 nucleotide sequence: TGTGCCAGCAGTTTTCTATACTTCGAGCAGTACTTC.

This sequence joins TRBV23-1 and TRBJ2-3; a weak D match, TRBD2 (6 bases). TRBV23-1 has ORF status, its function being uncertain. The CDR3 has 15 amino acids. V was cut by 2 bases and J by 13 bases, with 22 bases left in between. This CDR3 is CASSQSDLGREGKYF. CDR3 nucleotide sequence: TGCGCCAGCAGTCAAAGTGATCTAGGGCGGGAAGGTAAGTATTTT.

This sequence joins TRBV28 and TRBJ2-1; 10 bases align to TRBD1. CDR3 length: 15 amino acids. CDR1 is MDHEN, CDR2 SYDVKM, per germline. J gave up 8 bases and V 5 bases, and 9 bases lay outside the gene matches. The CDR3, as DNA: TGTGCCAGCAGTCTCCCGGGACAGGGGTTCTATGAGCAGTTCTTC. Protein: CASSLPGQGFYEQFF.

The sample holds one count of this clone. This chain connects TRBV7-9 to TRBJ2-5, with no clear D. V was pared by 3 bases and J by 4 bases, with 6 bases between. The CDR3 has 12 amino acids. Germline CDR1 is SEHNR and CDR2 is FQNEAQ (reference sequence). CDR3 sequence reads: CASSFPGETQYF. CDR3 sequence (DNA): TGTGCCAGCAGCTTTCCAGGAGAGACCCAGTACTTC.

This rearrangement joins TRBV5-1 to TRBJ2-6, with D uncertain. Germline assignment: CDR1 SGHRS and CDR2 YFSETQ. Deletions cut 1 base from V and 0 bases from J, with 5 bases between. The length of the CDR3 is 15 residues. The CDR3 reads CASSLQYSGANVLTF. The CDR3 region has the DNA TGCGCCAGCAGCTTGCAGTACTCTGGGGCCAACGTCCTGACTTTC.

This clone was counted once. The rearrangement uses TRBV28 and TRBJ1-1, with D maybe TRBD1 (5 bases). With 5 bases removed from V and 1 base from J, the gap between germline ends came to 17 bases. CDR1 is MDHEN, CDR2 SYDVKM, per germline. This CDR3 spans 16 amino acids. The CDR3 loop reads CASSLGSLRGNTEAFF. Written as DNA, the CDR3 is TGTGCCAGCAGTCTTGGGTCCCTAAGGGGGAACACTGAAGCTTTCTTT.

The sample holds a few counts of this clone. The CDR3 protein is CASSPSGVKTQYF. The CDR3 DNA reads TGTGCCAGCAGTCCTAGCGGGGTTAAGACCCAGTACTTC. J is TRBJ2-5 and V is TRBV12-3 or TRBV12-4; 9 positions agree with TRBD2. The CDR3 is made up of 13 amino acids. The junction had 4 bases not matched to a gene; V was cut back by 5 bases and J by 6 bases.

This rearrangement joins TRBV6-4 to TRBJ2-3; D is unclear. The CDR3 extends over 14 amino acids. The germline CDR1 and CDR2 sequences are MRHNA and SNTAGT. V dropped 3 bases and J dropped 2 bases, with 9 bases sitting between them. The CDR3, as DNA: TGTGCCAGCAGTGATAGAGCGTACACAGATACGCAGTATTTT. Its protein product is CASSDRAYTDTQYF.

This clone showed up just once. This rearrangement joins TRBV5-4 to TRBJ2-7; 8 bases agree with TRBD1. Germline lookup yields CDR1 SGHNT and CDR2 YYREEE (reference sequence). The V and J ends lost 4 bases and 4 bases, in that order; junction bases with no gene match: 4. CDR3 size: 13 residues. CDR3 coding DNA: TGTGCCAGCAGCCAGGACAGGGCTTACGAGCAGTACTTC. Its translation: CASSQDRAYEQYF.